One and the same sample provided the 10 T cell receptor beta chains below, sequenced in a study of CD8 T cells in Susac syndrome. An input of roughly 0.45 to 1 ug of RNA was subjected to reverse transcription using random hexamers. In TCRdb, the immunoSEQ multiplex PCR reads were re-called with MiXCR into one record per CDR3 protein. The sample has some 170,000 distinct CDR3 sequences; over 90% are singletons. Specimen: CD4+ T cells from PBMCs. These receptors were obtained from a human donor with Susac syndrome.

This clonotype was counted once. This rearrangement joins TRBV20-1 to TRBJ1-4; 8 positions agree with TRBD1. The CDR3 has 13 amino acids. Unmatched junction bases numbered 8, after V lost 6 bases and J lost 8 bases. Germline CDR1 DFQATT, CDR2 SNEGSKA (reference sequence). In DNA form, the CDR3 reads TGCAGTGCGGCTGGACAGGGAGGAGAAAAACTGTTTTTT. Translated: CSAAGQGGEKLFF.

The rearrangement joins TRBV20-1 to TRBJ2-3; D might be TRBD2 (6 bases). Deletions cut 1 base from V and 0 bases from J, with 11 bases between. The CDR3 consists of 15 residues. Germline assignment: CDR1 DFQATT and CDR2 SNEGSKA (reference sequence). CDR3 coding DNA: TGCAGTGCTAGAGCTGGGGGGACCAGCACAGATACGCAGTATTTT. It encodes CSARAGGTSTDTQYF.

The J gene is TRBJ2-7, the V gene TRBV5-1; 11 bases line up with TRBD2. Germline CDR1 SGHRS, CDR2 YFSETQ. The CDR3 totals 15 residues. Germline trimming cut 7 bases from V and 6 bases from J; bases unmatched to any gene: 12. The CDR3 region is CASGNSGLAASEQYF. CDR3 nucleotide sequence: TGCGCCAGCGGCAATTCGGGACTAGCGGCATCCGAGCAGTACTTC.

The chain couples TRBV28 to TRBJ1-2, with 8 bases fitting TRBD1. V trimming: 2 bases; J trimming: 2 bases; junction bases outside the gene matches: 10. The CDR3 has 17 amino acids. The germline CDR1 and CDR2 sequences are MDHEN and SYDVKM. Written as DNA, the CDR3 is TGTGCCAGCAGTTTAACAGGGGGGCAGGTGGGGAACTATGGCTACACCTTC. Amino acids: CASSLTGGQVGNYGYTF.

V usage is TRBV2 and J usage is TRBJ2-2; D is undetermined. CDR1 and CDR2 from the germline V gene are SNHLY and FYNNEI. This CDR3 spans 13 amino acids. Between the trimmed V and J ends, which lost 7 bases and 2 bases, there was a span of 8 bases. In nucleotides, the CDR3 is TGTGCCAGCAAAAACGATAACACCGGGGAGCTGTTTTTT. Residues: CASKNDNTGELFF.

This sequence joins TRBV18 and TRBJ2-7, with 8 nucleotides matching TRBD1. The germline V gene has CDR1 KGHSH and CDR2 LQKENI. This CDR3 has 16 residues. The trim removed 2 bases at V and 2 bases at J, leaving 8 bases unmatched. The CDR3 here is CASSPDPGTGTYEQYF. Written as DNA, the CDR3 is TGTGCCAGCTCACCAGATCCCGGGACAGGTACCTACGAGCAGTACTTC.

The genes are TRBV29-1 and TRBJ2-6; no firm D call. The CDR3 totals 17 residues. V lost 6 bases, J lost 1 base, and 19 bases lay in between. Germline V gives CDR1 SQVTM, CDR2 ANQGSEA. The CDR3 spells CSVYGPKTSSGANVLTF. CDR3 DNA sequence: TGCAGCGTGTACGGCCCTAAAACCTCTTCTGGGGCCAACGTCCTGACTTTC.

V usage is TRBV20-1 and J usage is TRBJ2-1; TRBD1 matches at 7 bases. The CDR3 is 16 residues long. The germline V gene encodes CDR1 DFQATT and CDR2 SNEGSKA (reference sequence). The ends lost 2 bases at V and 0 bases at J; junction bases unmatched: 7. This chain's CDR3 is CSARTTGASSYNEQFF. The CDR3 region has the DNA TGCAGTGCTAGAACAACAGGGGCCAGCTCCTACAATGAGCAGTTCTTC.

The chain is built from TRBV28 and TRBJ1-2; 9 bases line up with TRBD1. Germline-derived CDR1 and CDR2 are MDHEN and SYDVKM. Trimming took 10 bases from V and 8 from J; bases not matched to a gene: 14. The CDR3 sequence is 14 residues long. The CDR3 DNA reads TGTGCCACCTTGGACAGGGGCCTCACGGGAGGCTACACCTTC. Its protein product is CATLDRGLTGGYTF.

The rearrangement uses TRBV19 and TRBJ2-2, with a possible D match to TRBD1 (5 bases). The CDR3 length is 15 residues. Germline assignment: CDR1 LNHDA and CDR2 SQIVND (reference sequence). Trimming took off 9 bases at V and 2 bases at J, with 16 bases between the two ends. The CDR3 DNA follows: TGTGCCAGCATAACAGGTCCAGCCAACACCGGGGAGCTGTTTTTT. Amino acid sequence: CASITGPANTGELFF.